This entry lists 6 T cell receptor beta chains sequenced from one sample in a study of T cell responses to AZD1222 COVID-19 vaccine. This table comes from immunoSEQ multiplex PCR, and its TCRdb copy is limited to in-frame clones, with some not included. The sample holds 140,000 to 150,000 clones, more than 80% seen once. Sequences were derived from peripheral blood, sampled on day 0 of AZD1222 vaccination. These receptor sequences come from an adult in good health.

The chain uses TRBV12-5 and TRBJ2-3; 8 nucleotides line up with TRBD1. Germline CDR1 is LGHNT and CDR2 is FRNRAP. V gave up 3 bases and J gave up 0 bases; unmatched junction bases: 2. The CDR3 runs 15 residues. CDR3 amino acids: CASGFRTGSTDTQYF. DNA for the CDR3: TGTGCTAGTGGTTTTAGGACAGGGAGCACAGATACGCAGTATTTT. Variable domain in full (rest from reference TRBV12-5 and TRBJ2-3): DARVTQTPRHKVTEMGQEVTMRCQPILGHNTVFWYRQTMMQGLELLAYFRNRAPLDDSGMPKDRFSAEMPDATLATLKIQPSEPRDSAVYFCASGFRTGSTDTQYFGPGTRLTVL.

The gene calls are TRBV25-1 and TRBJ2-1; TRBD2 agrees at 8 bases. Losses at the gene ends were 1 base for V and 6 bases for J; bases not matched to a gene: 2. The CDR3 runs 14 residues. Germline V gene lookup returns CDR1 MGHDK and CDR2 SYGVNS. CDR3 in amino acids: CASSESGTSNEQFF. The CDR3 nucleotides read TGTGCCAGCAGTGAATCTGGGACTAGCAATGAGCAGTTCTTC.

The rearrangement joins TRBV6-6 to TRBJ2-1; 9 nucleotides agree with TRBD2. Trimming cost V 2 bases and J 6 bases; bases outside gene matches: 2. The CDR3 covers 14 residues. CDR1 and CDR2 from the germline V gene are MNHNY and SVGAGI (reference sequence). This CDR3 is CASSYGLAINEQFF. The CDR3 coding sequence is TGTGCCAGCAGTTACGGACTAGCGATCAATGAGCAGTTCTTC.

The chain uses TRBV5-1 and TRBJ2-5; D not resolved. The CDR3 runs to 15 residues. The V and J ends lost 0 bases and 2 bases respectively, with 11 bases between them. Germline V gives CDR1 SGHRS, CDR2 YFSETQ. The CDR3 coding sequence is TGCGCCAGCAGCTTGGCCGGTAGGGAACAAGAGACCCAGTACTTC. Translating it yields CASSLAGREQETQYF.

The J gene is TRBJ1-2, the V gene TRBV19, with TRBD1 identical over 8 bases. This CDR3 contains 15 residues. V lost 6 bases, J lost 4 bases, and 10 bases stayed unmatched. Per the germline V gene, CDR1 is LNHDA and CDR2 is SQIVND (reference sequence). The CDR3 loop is CASRGDRRAFYGYTF. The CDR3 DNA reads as TGTGCCAGTAGGGGGGACAGGCGTGCTTTCTATGGCTACACCTTC. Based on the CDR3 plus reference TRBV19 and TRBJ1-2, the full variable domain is DGGITQSPKYLFRKEGQNVTLSCEQNLNHDAMYWYRQDPGQGLRLIYYSQIVNDFQKGDIAEGYSVSREKKESFPLTVTSAQKNPTAFYLCASRGDRRAFYGYTFGSGTRLTVV.

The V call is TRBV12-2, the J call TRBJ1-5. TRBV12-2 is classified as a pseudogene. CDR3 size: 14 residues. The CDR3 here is CASRFPGLYQPQHF. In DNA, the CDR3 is TGTGCAAGTCGCTTCCCCGGGCTATATCAGCCCCAGCATTTT.